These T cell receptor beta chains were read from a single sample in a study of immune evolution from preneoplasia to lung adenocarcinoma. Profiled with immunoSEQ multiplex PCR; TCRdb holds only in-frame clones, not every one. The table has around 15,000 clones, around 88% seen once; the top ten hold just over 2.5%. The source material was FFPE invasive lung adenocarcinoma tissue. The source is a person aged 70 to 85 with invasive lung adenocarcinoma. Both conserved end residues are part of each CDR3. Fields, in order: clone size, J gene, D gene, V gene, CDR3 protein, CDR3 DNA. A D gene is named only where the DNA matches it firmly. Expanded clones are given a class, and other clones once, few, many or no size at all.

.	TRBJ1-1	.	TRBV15	CATSRDHEGSAEAFF	TGTGCCACCAGCAGAGATCACGAGGGATCCGCTGAAGCTTTCTTT
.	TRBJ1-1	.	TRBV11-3	CASSLGRGNTEAFF	TGTGCCAGCAGCTTAGGTCGGGGGAACACTGAAGCTTTCTTT
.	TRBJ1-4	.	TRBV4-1	CASSQGTGARENEKLFF	TGCGCCAGCAGCCAAGGTACGGGCGCTCGTGAAAATGAAAAACTGTTTTTT
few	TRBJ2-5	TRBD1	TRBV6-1	CASNFQGAQETQYF	TGTGCCAGCAACTTCCAGGGGGCGCAAGAGACCCAGTACTTC
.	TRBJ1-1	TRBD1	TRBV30	CAWTPRDSQNTEAFF	TGTGCCTGGACTCCCCGGGACAGTCAAAACACTGAAGCTTTCTTT
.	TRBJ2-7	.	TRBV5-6	CASSLGRFNYEQYF	TGTGCCAGCAGCTTGGGACGGTTCAACTACGAGCAGTACTTC
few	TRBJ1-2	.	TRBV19	CASSISNYGYTF	TGTGCCAGTAGTATAAGTAACTATGGCTACACCTTC
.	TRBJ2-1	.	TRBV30	CAWTPRGSHNEQFF	TGTGCCTGGACTCCCCGGGGTTCCCACAATGAGCAGTTCTTC
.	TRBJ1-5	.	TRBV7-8	CASSPLSGSLNQPQHF	TGTGCCAGCAGCCCCTTGTCGGGTTCCCTTAATCAGCCCCAGCATTTT
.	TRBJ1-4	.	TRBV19	CASSTKLNSLTGEKLFF	TGTGCCAGTAGTACCAAATTAAACAGCCTAACAGGTGAAAAACTGTTTTTT
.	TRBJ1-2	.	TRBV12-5	CASGLEPTGGYTF	TGTGCTAGTGGTTTGGAACCGACGGGGGGCTACACCTTC
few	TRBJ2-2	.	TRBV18	CASSPWDTGELFF	TGTGCCAGCTCACCTTGGGACACCGGGGAGCTGTTTTTT
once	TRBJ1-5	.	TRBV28	CASSLGPYYYSNQPQHF	TGTGCCAGCAGTTTAGGCCCCTATTACTATAGCAATCAGCCCCAGCATTTT
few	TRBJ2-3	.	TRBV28	CASSLGVRNTQYF	TGTGCCAGCAGTTTAGGGGTCAGGAATACGCAGTATTTT
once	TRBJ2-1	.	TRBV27	CASSFLGGRSYNEQFF	TGTGCCAGCAGTTTCCTCGGGGGCCGCTCCTACAATGAGCAGTTCTTC
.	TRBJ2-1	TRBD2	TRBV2	CASWRELAGEQFF	TGTGCCAGCTGGAGGGAACTAGCGGGGGAGCAGTTCTTC
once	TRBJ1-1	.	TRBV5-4	CASSLYDDTEAFF	TGTGCCAGCAGCTTGTACGATGACACTGAAGCTTTCTTT
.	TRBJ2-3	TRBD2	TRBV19	CASSIEVGGGTQYF	TGTGCCAGTAGTATTGAAGTCGGGGGGGGTACGCAGTATTTT
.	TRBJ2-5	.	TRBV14	CASRQMGEETQYF	TGTGCCAGCAGACAGATGGGGGAAGAGACCCAGTACTTC
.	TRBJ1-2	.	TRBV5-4	CAGQIQGFQGGYTF	TGTGCCGGCCAGATACAGGGTTTTCAGGGTGGCTACACCTTC
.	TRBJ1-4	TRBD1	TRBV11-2	CASSLGIQGGDEKLFF	TGTGCCAGCAGCTTAGGTATACAGGGGGGAGATGAAAAACTGTTTTTT
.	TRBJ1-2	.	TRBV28	CASSLLGENGGYTF	TGTGCCAGCAGTTTATTGGGCGAAAATGGAGGCTACACCTTC
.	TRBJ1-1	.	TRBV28	CASSFFTVLTEAFF	TGTGCCAGCAGTTTTTTCACAGTCCTTACTGAAGCTTTCTTT
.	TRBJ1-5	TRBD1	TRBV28	CASSWGQSNQPQHF	TGTGCCAGCAGTTGGGGACAGAGCAATCAGCCCCAGCATTTT
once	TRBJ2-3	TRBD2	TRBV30	CACQGTSGTDTQYF	TGTGCCTGTCAAGGGACTAGCGGCACAGATACGCAGTATTTT
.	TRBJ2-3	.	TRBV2	CTSSEVGVPDTQYF	TGTACCAGCAGTGAAGTAGGGGTACCGGATACGCAGTATTTT
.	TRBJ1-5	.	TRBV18	CASSPEGSQPQHF	TGTGCCAGCTCACCAGAGGGAAGTCAGCCCCAGCATTTT
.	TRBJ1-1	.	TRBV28	CAIDRGGGHTEAFF	TGTGCCATTGATCGGGGGGGCGGGCACACTGAAGCTTTCTTT
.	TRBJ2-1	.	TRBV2	CASSTPYNEQFF	TGTGCCAGCAGCACACCCTACAATGAGCAGTTCTTC
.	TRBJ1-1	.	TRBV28	CASRSGRTNTEAFF	TGTGCCAGCAGATCGGGACGGACGAACACTGAAGCTTTCTTT
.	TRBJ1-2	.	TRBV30	CAWSTGGAYGYTF	TGTGCCTGGAGTACGGGGGGCGCCTATGGCTACACCTTC
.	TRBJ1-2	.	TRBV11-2	CASSIRTLGASGYTF	TGTGCCAGCAGCATCCGAACTTTAGGGGCGAGTGGCTACACCTTC
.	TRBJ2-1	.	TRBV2	CASSEGENEQFF	TGTGCCAGCAGTGAAGGGGAGAATGAGCAGTTCTTC
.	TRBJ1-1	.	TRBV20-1	CSAREAAFF	TGCAGTGCTAGAGAGGCGGCTTTCTTT
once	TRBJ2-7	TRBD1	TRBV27	CASSKSSNRGNSYEQYF	TGTGCCAGCAGTAAATCCTCCAACAGGGGGAACTCCTACGAGCAGTACTTC
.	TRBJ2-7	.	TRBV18	CASSPFEGKPSLVQYF	TGTGCCAGCTCACCATTCGAGGGCAAACCCTCTTTGGTGCAGTACTTC
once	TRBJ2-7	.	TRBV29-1	CSVVGSGYEQYF	TGCAGCGTTGTGGGATCCGGCTACGAGCAGTACTTC
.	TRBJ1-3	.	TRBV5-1	CASSPGGVSGNTIYF	TGCGCCAGCAGCCCGGGCGGGGTCTCTGGAAACACCATATATTTT
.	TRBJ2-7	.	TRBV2	CASSEGDNLRSYEQYF	TGTGCCAGCAGTGAAGGAGACAACCTTAGATCCTACGAGCAGTACTTC
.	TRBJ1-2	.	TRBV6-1	CASSVGVGTGCF	.
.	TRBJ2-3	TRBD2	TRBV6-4	CASSELAGTPTDTQYF	TGTGCCAGCAGTGAACTAGCGGGAACCCCCACAGATACGCAGTATTTT
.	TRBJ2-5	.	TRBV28	CASSFRTGEYF	TGTGCCAGCAGTTTCCGTACGGGGGAGTACTTC
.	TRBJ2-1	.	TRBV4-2	CASSQFGQENEQFF	TGTGCCAGCAGCCAATTTGGACAAGAAAATGAGCAGTTCTTC
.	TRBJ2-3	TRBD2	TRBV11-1	CASSLGTRGTSTDTQYF	TGTGCCAGCAGCTTAGGGACTAGGGGAACTAGCACAGATACGCAGTATTTT
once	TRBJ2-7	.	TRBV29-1	CSAGRTALSYEQYF	TGCAGCGCTGGGCGGACAGCACTGTCCTACGAGCAGTACTTC
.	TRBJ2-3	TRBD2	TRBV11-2	CASSLPYRLAGHTDTQYF	TGTGCCAGCAGCTTGCCCTATAGACTAGCGGGACACACAGATACGCAGTATTTT
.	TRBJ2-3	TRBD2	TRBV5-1	CASSPTSFTDTQYF	TGCGCCAGCAGCCCGACTAGCTTTACAGATACGCAGTATTTT
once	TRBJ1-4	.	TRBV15	CATSRGVDRSNEKLFF	TGTGCCACCAGCAGAGGCGTGGACAGATCTAATGAAAAACTGTTTTTT
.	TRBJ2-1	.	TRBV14	CASSQLLGTSHEQFF	TGTGCCAGCAGCCAATTGCTGGGGACGTCCCATGAGCAGTTCTTC
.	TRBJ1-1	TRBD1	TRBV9	CASSAGTGGGRTEAFF	TGTGCCAGCAGTGCCGGGACAGGGGGCGGGCGTACTGAAGCTTTCTTT
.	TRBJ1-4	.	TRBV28	CASEVATNEKLFF	TGTGCCAGCGAGGTTGCAACTAATGAAAAACTGTTTTTT
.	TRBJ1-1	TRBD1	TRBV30	CAWSLGTGGVGTEAFF	TGTGCCTGGAGTCTTGGGACAGGGGGCGTTGGGACTGAAGCTTTCTTT
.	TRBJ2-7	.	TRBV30	CAWSVHSPSYEQYF	TGTGCCTGGAGTGTACACTCACCCTCCTACGAGCAGTACTTC